The rows below give T cell receptor beta chains drawn from one sample of a study of blood T cell repertoires in COVID-19. Using immunoSEQ multiplex PCR, the repertoire was profiled, and TCRdb retains in-frame clones only, with some absent. This table holds almost 80,000 clones, around 83% found once. Sequenced input: peripheral blood. Receptors originate from a woman in her 70s with acute or convalescent COVID-19. CDR3s include the opening cysteine and the closing phenylalanine or tryptophan. Fields, in order: V gene, D gene, clone size, J gene, CDR3 DNA, CDR3 protein. The D gene is left open where the match is weak. Clone size, where shown, is once, few, many, or a class for clones that have expanded.

>TRBV28|.|.|TRBJ2-5
TGTGCCAGCAGCCCACAGGGATCGGAGACCCAGTACTTC
CASSPQGSETQYF
>TRBV3-1/TRBV3-2|.|.|TRBJ1-5
TGTGCCAGCAGCCAGCGATCTTCCGGGACAAAGAAACCTCAGCCCCAGCATTTT
CASSQRSSGTKKPQPQHF
>TRBV5-1|.|.|TRBJ2-7
TGCGCCAGCAACGCGCAGGGGCGGTCCTCCTACGAGCAGTACTTC
CASNAQGRSSYEQYF
>TRBV9|TRBD2|.|TRBJ2-1
TGTGCCAGCAGCGTCACTAGCGGGGGAGACTACAATGAGCAGTTCTTC
CASSVTSGGDYNEQFF
>TRBV27|TRBD2|.|TRBJ2-1
TGTGCCAGCACAAACCTGAAGGGAGGGACTAGCGGGTACAATGAGCAGTTCTTC
CASTNLKGGTSGYNEQFF
>TRBV25-1|TRBD1|once|TRBJ1-1
TGTGCCAGCAAGCAGACAGGGGGTTCGAACACTGAAGCTTTCTTT
CASKQTGGSNTEAFF
>TRBV6-2/TRBV6-3|.|.|TRBJ2-3
TGTGCCAGCAGTTACTCCCCTACCCTGAGCACAGATACGCAGTATTTT
CASSYSPTLSTDTQYF
>TRBV19|.|.|TRBJ2-7
TGTGCCAGTAGTATTTCTAGCGAAGTTCCTTCGGCCGAGCAGTACTTC
CASSISSEVPSAEQYF
>TRBV14|TRBD2|few|TRBJ2-7
TGTGCCAGCAGCCAGGCTGGACTAGCGGCCTACGAGCAGTACTTC
CASSQAGLAAYEQYF
>TRBV6-5|TRBD2|few|TRBJ2-1
TGTGCCAGCAGTTACTTGGGCGGGAGAGTCCATGAGCAGTTCTTC
CASSYLGGRVHEQFF
>TRBV24-1|.|.|TRBJ2-2
TGTGCCACCAGTGATTCCGGAGGGATCAGCGGGGAGCTGTTTTTT
CATSDSGGISGELFF
>TRBV24-1|TRBD2|few|TRBJ2-5
TGTGCCACCAGTGATAGGGGTAGCGGGAGTCGTGAGACCCAGTACTTC
CATSDRGSGSRETQYF
>TRBV19|.|few|TRBJ1-5
TGTGCCAGTAGTACACAGGGTAACAGCAATCAGCCCCAGCATTTT
CASSTQGNSNQPQHF
>TRBV5-6|.|.|TRBJ2-5
TGTGCCAGCAGCTTATATGAGGAGACCCAGTACTTC
CASSLYEETQYF
>TRBV19|.|.|TRBJ1-5
TGTGCCAGTAGTAAGGGAGGAAATCAGCCCCAGCATTTT
CASSKGGNQPQHF
>TRBV20-1|.|.|TRBJ2-1
TGCAGTGCCCGCAGGGAAAATGAGCAGTTCTTC
CSARRENEQFF
>TRBV30|TRBD2|.|TRBJ2-1
TGTGCCTGGAGTCTAGCGGGGTCGAGTTCCGCGTACAATGAGCAGTTCTTC
CAWSLAGSSSAYNEQFF
>TRBV6-4|TRBD2|.|TRBJ2-1
TGTGCCAGCAGTGACTCTACTAGCGGGGGGTATGAGCAGTTCTTC
CASSDSTSGGYEQFF
>TRBV13|TRBD2|.|TRBJ2-1
TGTGCCAGCACCTTAGCGGGAGGGCCCTCGAATGAGCAGTTCTTC
CASTLAGGPSNEQFF
>TRBV7-2|.|few|TRBJ2-3
TGTGCCAGCAGCTTAGACGCAGGGGCGATCACAGATACGCAGTATTTT
CASSLDAGAITDTQYF